This T cell receptor (beta chain) was captured by sequencing in a study of T cells in Graves' hyperthyroidism and ophthalmopathy. The study left out patients who had uncontrolled infection, other autoimmune disease, pregnancy or lactation. The CDR3 totals 16 residues. V shed 3 bases and J 9 bases; nucleotides not matched to a gene: 15. Looked up from germline, CDR1 is DFQATT and CDR2 is SNEGSKA (reference sequence). Regarding the study as a whole: Researchers report that a 13 V-J model separated ophthalmopathy from stable hyperthyroidism.

Amplification yielded TCR beta CDR3 regions, with RNA transcripts as the source. First-round RT-PCR with HTBI primers amplified the TCR CDR3 region. Via MiXCR, TCRdb re-called the multiplex PCR reads, giving one row per CDR3 protein. Seen here are under 350,000 distinct CDR3 sequences, under 25% observed once, and the top ten hold 50%. Many counts were recorded for this clonotype. Its specificity is unknown. This TCR was sampled from a woman in her forties or fifties with Graves' hyperthyroidism. The chain employs TRBV20-1 and TRBJ2-3, with 10 bases matching TRBD2. The sequencing sample was made of blood. The CDR3 loop reads CSARGDSGRALRTQYF. The CDR3 DNA follows: TGCAGTGCTAGGGGGGACAGCGGGAGGGCCCTCCGGACGCAGTATTTT.